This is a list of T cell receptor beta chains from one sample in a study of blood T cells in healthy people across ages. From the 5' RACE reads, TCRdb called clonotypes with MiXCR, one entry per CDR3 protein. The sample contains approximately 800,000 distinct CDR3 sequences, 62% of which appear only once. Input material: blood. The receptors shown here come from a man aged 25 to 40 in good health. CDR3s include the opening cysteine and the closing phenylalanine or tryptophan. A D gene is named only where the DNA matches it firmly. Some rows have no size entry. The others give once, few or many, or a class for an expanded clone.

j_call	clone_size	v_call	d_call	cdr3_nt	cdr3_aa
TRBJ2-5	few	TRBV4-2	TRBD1	TGTGCCAGCAGCCCAACCGGGACAGGGACAGGAGAGACCCAGTACTTC	CASSPTGTGTGETQYF
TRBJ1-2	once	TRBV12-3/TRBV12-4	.	TGTGCCAGCAGTTTAGATTCCGGGTCCTATGGCTACACCTTC	CASSLDSGSYGYTF
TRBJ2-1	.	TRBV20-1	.	TGCAGTGCTAGATCCCTAGCGCGGAATGAGCAGTTCTTC	CSARSLARNEQFF
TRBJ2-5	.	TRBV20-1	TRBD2	TGCAGGGCTAGTGGAAGTAGCGGGGACGGAGAGACCCAGTACTTC	CRASGSSGDGETQYF
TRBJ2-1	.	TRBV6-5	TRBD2	TGTGCCAGCAGTTCACTAGCGGGGGCCTTTTTAACCAACAATGAGCAGTTCTTC	CASSSLAGAFLTNNEQFF
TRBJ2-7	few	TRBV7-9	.	TGTGCCAGCAGAGACAGTTACTACGAGCAGTACTTC	CASRDSYYEQYF
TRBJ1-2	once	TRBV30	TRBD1	TGTGCCTGGAGTCCAACAGGGGGGGTTGGCTACACCTTC	CAWSPTGGVGYTF
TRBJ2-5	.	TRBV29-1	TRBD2	TGCAGCGTTGTCGGCGGGGGGGCCGGAGAGACCCAGTACTTC	CSVVGGGAGETQYF
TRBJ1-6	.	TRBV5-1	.	TGCGCCAGCAGCTTAGGGGACGAGAATTCACCCCTCCACTTT	CASSLGDENSPLHF
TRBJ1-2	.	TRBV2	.	TGTGCCAGCAGCGAAGTGGGGGGTAGTCGATACACCTTC	CASSEVGGSRYTF
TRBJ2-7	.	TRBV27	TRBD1	TGTGCCACCAAGACGATAAGGGGGACAGGGGGCGAGCAGTACTTC	CATKTIRGTGGEQYF
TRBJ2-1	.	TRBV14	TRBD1	TGTGCCAGCAGCCCGTGGGACAGGCCACCCTACAATGAGCAGTTCTTC	CASSPWDRPPYNEQFF
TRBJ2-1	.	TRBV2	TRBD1	TGTGCCAGCAAGGGGACAGGGATCTACAATGAGCAGTTCTTC	CASKGTGIYNEQFF
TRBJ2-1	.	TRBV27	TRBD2	TGTGCCAGCAGTCTAATGGGACTAGCCTACAATGAGCAGTTCTTC	CASSLMGLAYNEQFF
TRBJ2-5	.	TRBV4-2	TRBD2	TGTGCCAGCAGCCAAGATCTAGCGGGGGGATCGACCCAAGAGACCCAGTACTTC	CASSQDLAGGSTQETQYF
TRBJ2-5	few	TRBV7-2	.	TGTGCCAGCAGCTTGAGACGTCTGGGAGAGACCCAGTACTTC	CASSLRRLGETQYF
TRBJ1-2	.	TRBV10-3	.	TGTGCCATCAGTGAGACAGGGATTGGCTACACCTTC	CAISETGIGYTF
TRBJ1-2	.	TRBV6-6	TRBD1	TGTGCCAGGCCGGGACAGGAGCATCAAGAGGATGGCTACACCTTC	CARPGQEHQEDGYTF
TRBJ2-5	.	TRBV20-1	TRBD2	TGCAGTGCTAGCCCAGGACTAGCGGGGACGGAGACCCAGTACTTC	CSASPGLAGTETQYF
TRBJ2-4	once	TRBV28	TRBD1	TGTGCCAGCCGTGGGACAGCATACAAGCAGTACTTC	CASRGTAYKQYF
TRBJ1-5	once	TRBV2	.	TGTGCCAGCAGTGGAATGGGGGATCAGCCCCAGCATTTT	CASSGMGDQPQHF
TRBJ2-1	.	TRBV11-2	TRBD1	TGTGCCAGCAGCTTATACAGGGGGCATGCTGAGCAGTTCTTC	CASSLYRGHAEQFF
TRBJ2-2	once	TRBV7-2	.	TGTACCAGCAGCGCCCAGATTGAGACCGGGGAGCTGTTTTTT	CTSSAQIETGELFF
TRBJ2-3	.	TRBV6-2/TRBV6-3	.	TGTGCCAGCAGCAGTCCCGGGACTCTCCAGGATACGCAGTATTTT	CASSSPGTLQDTQYF
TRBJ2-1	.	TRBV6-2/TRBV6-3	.	TGTGCCAGCGAAGGGGGGACCTACAATGAGCAGTTCTTC	CASEGGTYNEQFF
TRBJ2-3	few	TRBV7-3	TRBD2	TGTGCCAGCAGCCCCAGTCCCTTGGTTAGCGGGGGCCTCCCAGATACGCAGTATTTT	CASSPSPLVSGGLPDTQYF
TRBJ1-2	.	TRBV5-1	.	TGCGCCAGCAGCTTGGTGCCGGGTTCGGGCTATGGCTACACCTTC	CASSLVPGSGYGYTF
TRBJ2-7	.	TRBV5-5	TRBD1	TGTGCCAGCAGCTTGGCCGGGACAGCAAACTCCTACGAGCAGTACTTC	CASSLAGTANSYEQYF
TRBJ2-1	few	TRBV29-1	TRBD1	TGCAGCGTTGCCCCGACAGGGATGGAAGAGCAGTTCTTC	CSVAPTGMEEQFF
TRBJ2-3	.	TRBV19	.	TGTGCCAGTAGTACTCTAGGCACAGATACGCAGTATTTT	CASSTLGTDTQYF
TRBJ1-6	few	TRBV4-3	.	TGCGCCAGCAGCCAAGAGTTGGTAGGAGGGGAGGACTCACCCCTCCACTTT	CASSQELVGGEDSPLHF
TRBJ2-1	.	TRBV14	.	TGTGCCAGCAGCCAAGAAGTTTACAATGAGCAGTTCTTC	CASSQEVYNEQFF
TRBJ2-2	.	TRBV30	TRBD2	TGTGCCTGGAGTGTTAGCGGGTCTGGGGAGCTGTTTTTT	CAWSVSGSGELFF
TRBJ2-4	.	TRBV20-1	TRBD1	TGCAGTGCTAGGTTTAGTGAGGGACAGGGGTTAAACATTCAGTACTTC	CSARFSEGQGLNIQYF
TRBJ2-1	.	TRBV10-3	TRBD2	TGTGCCATCAGTGCTCCGGGGGGCTACAATGAGCAGTTCTTC	CAISAPGGYNEQFF
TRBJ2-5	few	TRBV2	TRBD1	TGTGCCAGCAGTGTCGGGACAGCGAAAGAGACCCAGTACTTC	CASSVGTAKETQYF
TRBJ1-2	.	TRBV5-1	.	TGCGCCAGCAGCAAGGGGGACGGCTATGGCTACACCTTC	CASSKGDGYGYTF